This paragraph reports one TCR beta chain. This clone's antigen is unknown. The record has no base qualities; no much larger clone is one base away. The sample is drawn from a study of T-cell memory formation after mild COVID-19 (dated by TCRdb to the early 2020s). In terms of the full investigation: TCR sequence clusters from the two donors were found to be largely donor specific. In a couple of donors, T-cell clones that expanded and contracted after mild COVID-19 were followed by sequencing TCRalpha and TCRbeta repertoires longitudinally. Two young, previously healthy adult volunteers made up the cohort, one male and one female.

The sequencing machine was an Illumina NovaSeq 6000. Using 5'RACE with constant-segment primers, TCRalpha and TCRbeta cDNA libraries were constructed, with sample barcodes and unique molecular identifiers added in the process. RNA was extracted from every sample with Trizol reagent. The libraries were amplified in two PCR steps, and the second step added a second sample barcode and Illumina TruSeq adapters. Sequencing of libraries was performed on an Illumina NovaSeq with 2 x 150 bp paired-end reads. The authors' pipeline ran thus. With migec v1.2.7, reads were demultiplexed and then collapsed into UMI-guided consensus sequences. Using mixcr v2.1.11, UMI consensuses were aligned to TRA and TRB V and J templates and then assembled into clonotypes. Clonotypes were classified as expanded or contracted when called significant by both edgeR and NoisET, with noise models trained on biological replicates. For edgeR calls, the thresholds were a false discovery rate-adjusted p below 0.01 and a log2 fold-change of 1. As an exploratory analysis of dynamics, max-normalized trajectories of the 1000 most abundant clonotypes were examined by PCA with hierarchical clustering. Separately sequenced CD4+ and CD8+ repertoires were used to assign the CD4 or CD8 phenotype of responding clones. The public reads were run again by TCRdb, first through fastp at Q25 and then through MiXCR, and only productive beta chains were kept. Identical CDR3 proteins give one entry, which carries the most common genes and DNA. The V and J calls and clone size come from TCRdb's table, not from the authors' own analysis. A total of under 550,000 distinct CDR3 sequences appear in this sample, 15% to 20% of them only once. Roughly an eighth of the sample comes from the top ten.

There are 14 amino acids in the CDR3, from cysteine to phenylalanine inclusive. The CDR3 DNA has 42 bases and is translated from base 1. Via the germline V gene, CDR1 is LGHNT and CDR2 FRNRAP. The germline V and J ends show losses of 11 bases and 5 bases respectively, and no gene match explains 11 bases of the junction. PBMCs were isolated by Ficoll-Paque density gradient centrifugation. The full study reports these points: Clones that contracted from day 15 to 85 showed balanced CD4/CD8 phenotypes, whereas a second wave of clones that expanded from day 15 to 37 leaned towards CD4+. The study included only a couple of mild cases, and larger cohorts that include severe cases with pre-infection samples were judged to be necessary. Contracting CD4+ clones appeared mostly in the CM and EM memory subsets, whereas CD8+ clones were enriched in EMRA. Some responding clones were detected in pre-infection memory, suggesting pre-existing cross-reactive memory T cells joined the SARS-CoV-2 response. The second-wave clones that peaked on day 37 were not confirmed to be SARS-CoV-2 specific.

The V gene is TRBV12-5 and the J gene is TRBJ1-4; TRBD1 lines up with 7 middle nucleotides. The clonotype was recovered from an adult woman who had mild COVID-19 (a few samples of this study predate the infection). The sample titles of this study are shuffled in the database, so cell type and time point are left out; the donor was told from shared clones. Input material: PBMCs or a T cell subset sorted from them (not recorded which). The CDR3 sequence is CAGPRQGANEKLFF. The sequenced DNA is TGTGCTGGACCCCGACAGGGCGCAAATGAAAAACTGTTTTTT.